Here is one T cell receptor (beta chain) with its context. Its matching antigen is unknown. Compared with germline, one end of the junction differs, possibly owing to a read error. The CDR3 has 15 residues. Germline CDR1 is SSHAT and CDR2 is FNYEAQ (reference sequence). Each CDR3 protein is one row after TCRdb ran MiXCR on the 5' RACE reads. The table has some 600,000 distinct CDR3 sequences, 12% seen once; the top ten hold under 15%. These data originate in a study of T cells after yellow fever vaccination. Findings and limits, study-wide: Post-booster repertoires contained most primary-vaccination clones again (about 95% CD4, about 90% CD8).

The receptor was isolated from a man under 40 who received the YFV17D yellow fever vaccine. The sample consisted of PBMCs, taken on the day of the yellow fever booster vaccination. The J gene is TRBJ2-1, the V gene TRBV7-7, with 7 bases fitting TRBD2. The CDR3 loop reads CASSQSRENHNEQFF. In DNA, the CDR3 is TGTGCTAGCAGCCAGTCGCGGGAGAACCACAATGAGCAGTTCTTC.